This T cell receptor beta chain was sequenced in a study of Graves' ophthalmopathy and Graves' hyperthyroidism (dated by TCRdb to 2016 to 2018). In the study overall: Peripheral blood was collected at initial diagnosis, prior to any treatment. A discovery set of about a hundred patients (under 45 ophthalmopathy, 55 to 60 stable hyperthyroidism) was enrolled to explore V-J signatures distinguishing ophthalmopathy from hyperthyroidism. Following sample collection, hyperthyroidism patients were given methimazole at a starting dose of 30 mg daily, and ophthalmopathy patients were given high-dose intravenous methylprednisolone. The study used TCR beta repertoire signatures to distinguish Graves' ophthalmopathy from Graves' hyperthyroidism and to predict progression to ophthalmopathy. An independent validation cohort was composed of roughly 18 hyperthyroidism patients and around 16 patients who later progressed from hyperthyroidism to ophthalmopathy. For training and testing, the 100 or so patients in the discovery cohort were randomly divided in a 7:3 ratio. In six or seven hyperthyroidism patients, the T-cell repertoires found in thyroid tissue were compared with those found in blood. In total, approximately 130 blood samples were TCR-sequenced: 43 ophthalmopathy, some 80 hyperthyroidism and some 17 hyperthyroidism-to-ophthalmopathy patients.

For repertoire sequencing, the TCR beta CDR3 regions were amplified from RNA transcripts. The first round of RT-PCR was done with HTBI primers and the Qiagen OneStep RT-PCR kit, and was followed by a second round of multiplex PCR, then size selection and purification. Libraries were sequenced on an Illumina HiSeq2000 using paired-end 100 bp reads. Turning to the authors' computational methods: Reads were processed with SOAPnuke, discarding reads with adapters, uncalled bases, mean Phred below 15, or no exact constant-primer or identifier match. High-quality paired reads were merged with COPE v1.2.5. Each unique nucleotide sequence was defined as a clonotype, and clonotypes were aligned to IMGT TRB V, D and J references with MiTCR v1.1. Analysis was restricted to V-J combinations with a frequency above 0.0001, which covered approximately 99% of repertoires. A TCR clonal expansion and chaos score per V-J combination was defined as the ratio of F50 clonal expansion to chaos observed in the TCRdist matrix. Features were reduced by Welch's t-statistics and random forest to roughly 14 V-J combinations, which fed a naive Bayes classifier. The Morisita-Horn index was used to measure how similar the thyroid and blood repertoires were. Starting from the raw public reads, TCRdb applied fastp trimming at Q25, assembled clones with MiXCR and retained in-frame beta chains. Each entry merges the rows of one CDR3 protein and shows their most common DNA and genes. What appears here as the V and J calls and clone size reflects TCRdb's work, not the paper's. Counted in this sample were approximately 480,000 distinct CDR3 sequences; about an eighth of them appeared once. The ten most abundant clones make up more than 8.5% of the sample.

Findings and caveats that apply to the study as a whole: Among expanded thyroid clonotypes with frequency above 0.001, most also showed up in blood, which suggests that blood repertoires may reflect the thyroid immune response. In validation, the model predicted ophthalmopathy progression with roughly 68% sensitivity and 72.22% specificity; 12 predicted patients were CT-confirmed with GO in a median of around 6 months. In cross-validation, the 13-signature model distinguished ophthalmopathy from stable hyperthyroidism with 85% to 90% sensitivity and 81.08% specificity, and in the test set the corresponding values were about 80% and 75%. Sample size was not predetermined statistically, and investigators were not blinded to group allocation.

Many counts were recorded for this clonotype. Its antigen target is currently unknown. No much larger clonotype is one base removed from it; base qualities were not supplied. Patients with ophthalmopathy had moderately to severely active disease, with a Clinical Activity Score of 3 or more, a NOSPECS grade of 4 or more, and a disease duration of less than 3 months. Anyone with other autoimmune diseases, uncontrolled infections, pregnancy or lactation was excluded from the study. Diagnosis was based on clinical symptoms, serum thyroxine, TRAb, thyroid ultrasound and orbital computed tomography. Using Ficoll-Paque density gradient centrifugation, PBMCs were isolated from approximately 11 ml of fresh peripheral blood. Trizol reagent was used to extract the total RNA, and its quality was then checked on an Agilent 2100 Bioanalyzer. Taken from cysteine to phenylalanine, the CDR3 has 13 residues. Only the CDR3 region is kept as DNA, spanning 39 bases read in frame from base 1. From V the trimming removes 6 bases and from J it removes 5 bases, while the gene matches leave 6 bases of the junction unaccounted for. From a lookup of the germline V gene, CDR1 and CDR2 are MDHEN and SYDVKM.

The rearranged chain carries TRBV28 and TRBJ2-5, with 7 bases in between that match TRBD1. What was sequenced was blood. The sequence was obtained from a woman aged 25 to 45 with Graves' ophthalmopathy. Donor details come from another sample of the same person, matched by shared clones. CDR3 protein: CASSEGAPETQYF. The DNA reads as follows: TGTGCCAGCAGCGAGGGGGCGCCTGAGACCCAGTACTTC.